A selection of T cell receptor beta chains follows, all from one sample in a study of T-cell reconstitution after alpha-beta-depleted transplantation in children. TCRdb reanalysed the PCR reads using MiXCR and keeps one entry per CDR3 protein. This sample has about 980,000 distinct CDR3 sequences, with about 30% found just once. Sequencing used PBMCs, mostly from graft donor cells, obtained 360 days after TCRalphabeta/CD19-depleted stem cell transplant. All receptors come from a boy younger than two who had a stem cell transplant for SCID, so the T cells may come from the graft donor. Each CDR3 is given without its conserved first and last residue.

>14|TRBJ2-1|TRBV7-9
ASSGGATGVYNEQF
>13|TRBJ2-2|TRBV20-1
SARDRGKNTGELF
>13|TRBJ1-1|TRBV5-1
ASSRWTVKNTEAF
>12|TRBJ2-2|TRBV6-2/TRBV6-3
ASHTQGVTGELF
>13|TRBJ1-1|TRBV6-5
ASRPGLRGYTEAF
>12|TRBJ2-6|TRBV24-1
ATSGGTGANVLT
>14|TRBJ2-7|TRBV3-1
ASSQDAGTAAYEQY
>13|TRBJ2-7|TRBV6-1
ASSPSGALSYEQY
>13|TRBJ1-1|TRBV29-1
SVDRRGGASTEAF
>12|TRBJ2-5|TRBV12-3/TRBV12-4
ASSYRDSQETQY
>11|TRBJ2-2|TRBV6-1
ASRGVYTGELF
>12|TRBJ1-3|TRBV5-6
ASSLSLGGNTIY
>14|TRBJ2-2|TRBV19
ASSIRKPTHTGELF
>14|TRBJ1-1|TRBV5-1
ASSSPRGGLNTEAF
>11|TRBJ2-3|TRBV16
ASSQLVTDTQY
>12|TRBJ1-4|TRBV5-5
ASSLAGTHEKLF
>10|TRBJ2-5|TRBV27
ASKPGWETQY
>10|TRBJ2-7|TRBV2
ASNVRSYEQY
>12|TRBJ2-7|TRBV7-2
ASSSDSASYEQY
>13|TRBJ2-7|TRBV27
ASMRAGTGIYEQY
>11|TRBJ2-2|TRBV29-1
SVGGTGTGELF
>6|TRBJ1-2|TRBV20-1
RGYGYT
>12|TRBJ2-7|TRBV12-3/TRBV12-4
ASSRLASSYEQY
>12|TRBJ1-1|TRBV6-5
ASSYHRGNTEAF
>12|TRBJ1-4|TRBV4-3
ASSVGPLSGKLF
>13|TRBJ2-1|TRBV5-1
ASSSRASSYNEQF
>12|TRBJ1-1|TRBV24-1
ATRQGQMNTEAF
>13|TRBJ2-3|TRBV12-3/TRBV12-4
ASSWGVLSTDTQY
>14|TRBJ2-7|TRBV7-2
ASSLGVPSGIYEQY
>7|TRBJ1-2|TRBV29-1
SDFYGYT
>13|TRBJ2-3|TRBV10-3
AISERGVSTDTQY
>11|TRBJ2-7|TRBV2
ASSSSSTYEQY
>13|TRBJ1-4|TRBV20-1
SASEAGGFNEKLF
>15|TRBJ2-3|TRBV6-5
ASSYGLAGGPSDTQY
>12|TRBJ2-3|TRBV10-3
AISGGLATDTQY
>13|TRBJ2-1|TRBV12-3/TRBV12-4
ASSLWGGPYNEQF
>17|TRBJ2-3|TRBV9
ASSARWGQLAGGPDTQY
>15|TRBJ2-3|TRBV4-1
ASSHGPDSRHTDTQY
>13|TRBJ2-3|TRBV27
ASSLAALPTDTQY
>13|TRBJ2-5|TRBV6-5
ASSYSGGGMETQY
>12|TRBJ1-1|TRBV11-2
ASSLLLGDTEAF
>11|TRBJ2-3|TRBV5-1
ASSSSLSDTQY
>13|TRBJ2-5|TRBV27
ASMFSLQGGETQY